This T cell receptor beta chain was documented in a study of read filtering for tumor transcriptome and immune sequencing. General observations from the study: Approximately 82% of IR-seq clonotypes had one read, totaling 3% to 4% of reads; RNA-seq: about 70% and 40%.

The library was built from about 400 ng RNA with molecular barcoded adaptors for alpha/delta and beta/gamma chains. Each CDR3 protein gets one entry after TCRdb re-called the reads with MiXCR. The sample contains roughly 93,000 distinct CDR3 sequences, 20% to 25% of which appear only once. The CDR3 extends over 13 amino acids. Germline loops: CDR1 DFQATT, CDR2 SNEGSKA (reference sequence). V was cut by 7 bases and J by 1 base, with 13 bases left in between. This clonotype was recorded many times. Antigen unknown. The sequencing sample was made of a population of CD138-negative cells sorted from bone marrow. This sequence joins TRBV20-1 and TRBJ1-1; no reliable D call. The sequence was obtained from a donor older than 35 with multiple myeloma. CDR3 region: CSGPGRRNTEAFF. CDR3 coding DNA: TGCAGTGGACCCGGACGGCGGAACACTGAAGCTTTCTTT.